This paragraph covers one TCR beta chain sequence. This clone's antigen is unknown. No quality values exist for individual bases; no much larger clone is one base distant. TCRbeta CDR3 regions were amplified from genomic DNA using the immunoSEQ Assay, a bias-controlled multiplex PCR. The original methods were these. The number of nucleated cells in each sample was estimated by amplification of reference gene primers within the assay. To quantify the absolute abundance of each unique TCRbeta CDR3 rearrangement, sequence reads were collapsed and filtered. For each sample, productive Simpson clonality was calculated by taking the square root of Simpson's diversity index across productive rearrangements. As stored in TCRdb, this immuneACCESS dataset retains in-frame rearrangements with V and J assigned. A fraction of the clones does not appear; measured against another copy, unresolved V genes explain less than half of the discrepancy, and the remainder lacks a known reason. V and J calls and clone size follow that table, whereas D and trimming were derived from the DNA. The sample records around 80,000 clones, over 70% of which are singletons. The top ten hold approximately 12% of the sample.

The entry originates in a study of blood T cell repertoires in COVID-19 (dated by TCRdb to about 2020). Notes on the research overall: Samples covering the acute and convalescent phases of COVID-19 were provided by collaborators in the United States, Italy and Spain. The material from the prospective study consisted of cDNA or gDNA derived from T cells, B-cell-depleted T cells, or PBMCs. Subjects who had been exposed to COVID-19, were actively infected with it, or had recovered from it provided the deeply sampled blood TCRbeta repertoires that made up the dataset. A freely available public database, intended as a resource for researchers studying the immune response to SARS-CoV-2, is where the repertoires were released. Samples were obtained from the ongoing ImmuneRACE study (first 160 participants) and from about 1,300 subjects provided by 6 global collaborators. The sample metadata nearly always contained a de-identified subject ID, COVID-19 status, age in years and sex. Where HLA class I and class II types were available, the types were taken from metadata supplied by the sample provider, not from assay-based typing.

Whole blood was collected in K2EDTA tubes by collaborating institutions according to the institutions' own protocols. For TCRbeta analysis, collaborators shipped samples as frozen whole blood, isolated PBMCs, or DNA extracted from either of those sample types. The cysteine opens and the phenylalanine closes a CDR3 of 15 amino acids. Only the CDR3 DNA stays, 45 bases, in frame from base 1. V is cut by 0 bases and J by 10 bases, and the space between the germline ends is 14 bases. The germline V gene yields SGDLS for CDR1 and YYNGEE for CDR2. Results and caveats for the whole study, not just this receptor: The amount of clinical and demographic metadata varied by source and participant and was provided uncurated.

Sequenced: peripheral blood. This clonotype was sampled from a man older than 75 with acute or convalescent COVID-19. The rearranged segments are TRBV9 and TRBJ1-6; the D region possibly corresponds to TRBD1 (6 bases align). The nucleotide sequence reads as follows: TGTGCCAGCAGCGTAGAGGGCAGGGGCAACTCACCCCTCCACTTT. Translated, it reads CASSVEGRGNSPLHF.